The clone carrying this T cell receptor beta chain was seen repeatedly, ten times or more. Its specificity is not known. Ophthalmopathy cases showed moderate-to-severe activity, scoring CAS ≥3 and NOSPECS ≥4, with duration under 3 months. PBMCs came from roughly 9.1 ml of fresh peripheral blood. The record originates from a study of Graves' ophthalmopathy and Graves' hyperthyroidism. The wider study: Researchers obtained peripheral blood at initial diagnosis, before any treatment had begun.

The germline V gene has CDR1 MNHNS and CDR2 SASEGT. V dropped 3 bases and J dropped 2 bases, with 11 bases sitting between them. There are 14 residues in the CDR3. The study, taken as a whole, reports: A classifier, a 13-signature model, separated ophthalmopathy from stable hyperthyroidism with roughly 86% sensitivity and 75% to 82% specificity.

Amplification targeted the TCR beta CDR3 regions, with RNA transcripts as the source material. HTBI-primed RT-PCR formed the first round, and a multiplex PCR formed the second. TCRdb reprocessed the multiplex PCR reads with MiXCR, giving one entry per CDR3 protein. The table lists about 210,000 distinct CDR3 sequences, 25% to 35% of them singletons. Sequenced material: peripheral blood. The receptor comes from a man aged 50 to 60 with Graves' ophthalmopathy. The chain carries TRBV6-1 and TRBJ2-7; tentatively, D is TRBD1 or TRBD2 (5 bases each). As DNA, the CDR3 is TGTGCCAGCAGTGAGTTGGGGGAAGCCTACGAGCAGTACTTC. Translation: CASSELGEAYEQYF.